Below, 3 T cell receptor beta chains from the same sample are listed, as sequenced in a study of vaccination effects on CD4 cells after COVID-19. The table came from immunoSEQ multiplex PCR; TCRdb's copy has only in-frame clones and leaves some out. The repertoire holds tens of thousands of clones, with under 80% as singletons. These TCRs' antigens remain unknown. Viral peptide pool expansion of antigen-specific CD4+ T cells preceded sequencing in the ViraFEST assay. It was after 10 days of culture that CD4+ T cells were isolated. Participants each got two BNT162b2 or mRNA-1273 vaccine doses. The specimen was CD4+ T cells from PBMCs cultured with HCoV-NL63 spike peptides, collected after COVID-19 vaccination. The receptors here all came from a human donor who received a COVID-19 vaccine.

The chain employs TRBV5-1 and TRBJ2-3, with D maybe TRBD1 (7 bases). This CDR3 region has 17 residues. V was clipped by 0 bases and J by 4 bases, with 18 bases between them. The germline gives CDR1 SGHRS, CDR2 YFSETQ. Written as DNA, the CDR3 is TGCGCCAGCAGCTTGGCCGGGGGCAGGGGGTGGGCAGATACGCAGTATTTT. The encoded protein is CASSLAGGRGWADTQYF.

CDR3 bases: TGTGCCAGCAGGGAAGGGAGGGGCCCTAACTATGGCTACACCTTC. This encodes CASREGRGPNYGYTF. The chain uses TRBV11-2 and TRBJ1-2; perhaps TRBD1 as D (5 bases). CDR3 length: 15 residues. The V gene lost 6 bases and the J gene lost 0 bases, with 14 bases spanning the gap. CDR1 and CDR2 from the germline V gene are SGHAT and FQNNGV. Complete variable domain (other parts from reference TRBV11-2 and TRBJ1-2): EAGVAQSPRYKIIEKRQSVAFWCNPISGHATLYWYQQILGQGPKLLIQFQNNGVVDDSQLPKDRFSAERLKGVDSTLKIQPAKLEDSAVYLCASREGRGPNYGYTFGSGTRLTVV.

The J gene is TRBJ2-7, the V gene TRBV27; 8 bases are shared with TRBD1. The CDR3 loop spans 14 amino acids. The V gene's germline CDR1 is MNHEY and CDR2 SMNVEV (reference sequence). Trimming cost V 4 bases and J 5 bases; bases outside gene matches: 7. The CDR3: CASSWDRWRNEQYF. The CDR3 bases are TGTGCCAGCAGTTGGGACAGGTGGAGGAACGAGCAGTACTTC.